The entry that follows covers one T cell receptor (beta chain) sequence. Its antigen is unknown. The data were taken from a study of naive and memory T cell subsets. Overall study results and limits: Especially in CD8 cells, naive repertoires contained a few larger clonotypes, possibly CD45RA-re-expressing memory cells.

Both TRBC1 and TRBC2 were covered by a beta constant-region primer of two equimolar oligonucleotides. Ligated cDNA was amplified by four rounds of PCR with nested alpha and beta constant-region primers and SP2. An oligonucleotide with the SP2 primer and a 12-nucleotide UMI was ligated to the cDNA 3' end. Each CDR3 protein is one row after TCRdb ran MiXCR on the UMI-ligation and nested PCR reads. The sample holds approximately 150,000 distinct CDR3 sequences, 20% to 25% seen once. The material sequenced was naive CD4+ T cells from blood. This TCR was recovered from a human donor in good health.

CDR3 nucleotides: TGTGCCAGCAGCCAAGATTTTGGGGAGGGGCCAGATACGCAGTATTTT. Its translation is CASSQDFGEGPDTQYF. The chain recombines TRBV14 with TRBJ2-3; 7 bases agree with TRBD2. The CDR3 contains 16 residues. J lost 4 bases, V lost 0 bases, and 7 bases had no gene match. Germline V lookup: CDR1 SGHDN, CDR2 FVKESK.